This T cell receptor (beta chain) emerged from a study of vaccination and CD4 T cells after COVID-19. Study at large: Recovered patients in the cohort numbered six men and four women, two of them Hispanic.

CDR3 length: 15 residues. V lost 4 bases, J lost 3 bases, and 8 bases stayed unmatched. CDR1 is LNHDA, CDR2 SQIVND, per germline (reference sequence). Comments on this clonotype: Its antigen is currently unknown.

Specified treatment: approximately 11-day PBMC culture with coronavirus spike peptide pools or control peptides (ViraFEST assay). ViraFEST expanded antigen-specific T cells with peptide pools, then sequenced TCRs. The Oncomine TCR Beta short-read assay was applied to DNA of cultured CD4+ T cells. In TCRdb, the PCR reads were re-called with MiXCR into one record per CDR3 protein. Among 9,500 to 12,000 distinct CDR3 sequences listed, less than 70% were seen once. This TCR came from a human donor who had recovered from COVID-19. V is TRBV19 and J is TRBJ1-2; 7 positions match TRBD1. The sample consisted of CD4+ T cells from blood, cultured in vitro, taken before SARS-CoV-2 vaccination. The CDR3 reads CASSKERTGDYGYTF. CDR3 nucleotides: TGTGCCAGTAGTAAGGAGCGCACAGGGGACTATGGCTACACCTTC.